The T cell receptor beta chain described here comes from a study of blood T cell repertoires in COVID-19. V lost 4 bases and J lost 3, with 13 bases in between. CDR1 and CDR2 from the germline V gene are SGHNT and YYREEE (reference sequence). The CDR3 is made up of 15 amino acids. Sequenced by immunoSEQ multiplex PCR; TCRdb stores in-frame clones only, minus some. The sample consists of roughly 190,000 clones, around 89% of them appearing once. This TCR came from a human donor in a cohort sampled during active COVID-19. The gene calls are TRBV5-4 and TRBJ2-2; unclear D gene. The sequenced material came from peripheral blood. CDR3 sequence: CASSPTSLDTGELFF. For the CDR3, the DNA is TGTGCCAGCAGCCCGACATCGTTGGACACCGGGGAGCTGTTTTTT.